This TCR beta chain was sequenced during a study of blood T cells in healthy people across ages. Study conclusions and caveats: Changes in expanded clonotypes were possibly confounded, as the CMV status of donors was unknown. The study found more naive CD4+ cells and higher diversity in long-lived than aged donors. While age rose, TCR beta diversity per million T cells dropped in a roughly linear way.

The use of a sample-barcoded 5' primer and a J-beta primer mix characterized a second PCR of roughly 7 to 11 cycles. TCRdb processed the 5' RACE reads anew with MiXCR; each CDR3 protein has one entry. The table shows some 890,000 distinct CDR3 sequences, with 25% to 35% occurring only once. This CDR3 is built from 13 residues. V gave up 3 bases and J gave up 2 bases, with 7 bases separating them. Germline CDR1 KGHSH, CDR2 LQKENI. This clonotype was seen a few times. The target antigen is unknown. The same specimen was also included in a second study, on T cells of mothers and their children.

Sequenced input: blood. The TCR comes from a woman in her thirties or forties in good health. The J gene is TRBJ1-2, the V gene TRBV18; D not certain. DNA for the CDR3: TGTGCCAGCTCACCCTGGGAAAACTATGGCTACACCTTC. It encodes CASSPWENYGYTF.